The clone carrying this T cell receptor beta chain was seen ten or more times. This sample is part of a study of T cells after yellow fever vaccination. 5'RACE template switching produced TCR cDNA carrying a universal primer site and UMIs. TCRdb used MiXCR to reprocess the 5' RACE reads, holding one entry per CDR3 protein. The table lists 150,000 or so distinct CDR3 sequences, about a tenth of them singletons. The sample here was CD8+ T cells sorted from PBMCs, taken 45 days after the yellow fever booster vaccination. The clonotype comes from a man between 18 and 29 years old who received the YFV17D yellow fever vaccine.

Written as DNA, the CDR3 is TGTGCCATCAGGGGGATGGGGACAGGGTCCGATGAGCAGTTCTTC. Translated, it gives CAIRGMGTGSDEQFF. V and J are TRBV10-3 and TRBJ2-1, with 9 nucleotides matching TRBD1. The CDR3 length is 15 residues. Per the germline V gene, CDR1 is ENHRY and CDR2 is SYGVKD. The junction had 11 bases not matched to a gene; V was cut back by 6 bases and J by 8 bases.